This T cell receptor beta chain was documented in a study of OX40 agonist ivuxolimab in advanced cancers. Study information: At about 82% male, the cohort had a mean age of approximately 60 years, ranging from about 23 to 79. Overall study results and limits: Antigen targets of the expanded peripheral T cells went undetermined. More expanded clones were seen, on average, in CD8+ T cells than in CD4+.

To note about this clone: Its antigen is unknown.

V dropped 6 bases and J dropped 3 bases, with 15 bases sitting between them. The CDR3 is made up of 14 amino acids. Germline values: CDR1 SNHLY, CDR2 FYNNEI. Here immunoSEQ multiplex PCR was the method, and the copy in TCRdb shows in-frame clones only, minus some. Of about 64,000 clones in the sample, more than 80% were seen once. Samples were taken at baseline and on day 1 of cycles 4 and 7. This TCR was sampled from an adult with an advanced solid tumor such as melanoma, head and neck, liver or kidney cancer. Sequences were derived from CD4+ or CD8+ T cells sorted from blood, sampled in a trial of the OX40 agonist ivuxolimab. This chain connects TRBV2 to TRBJ2-7, with D unresolved. The CDR3 coding sequence is TGTGCCAGCAGGGATACCAACACCTACTACGAGCAGTACTTC. It is translated as CASRDTNTYYEQYF.